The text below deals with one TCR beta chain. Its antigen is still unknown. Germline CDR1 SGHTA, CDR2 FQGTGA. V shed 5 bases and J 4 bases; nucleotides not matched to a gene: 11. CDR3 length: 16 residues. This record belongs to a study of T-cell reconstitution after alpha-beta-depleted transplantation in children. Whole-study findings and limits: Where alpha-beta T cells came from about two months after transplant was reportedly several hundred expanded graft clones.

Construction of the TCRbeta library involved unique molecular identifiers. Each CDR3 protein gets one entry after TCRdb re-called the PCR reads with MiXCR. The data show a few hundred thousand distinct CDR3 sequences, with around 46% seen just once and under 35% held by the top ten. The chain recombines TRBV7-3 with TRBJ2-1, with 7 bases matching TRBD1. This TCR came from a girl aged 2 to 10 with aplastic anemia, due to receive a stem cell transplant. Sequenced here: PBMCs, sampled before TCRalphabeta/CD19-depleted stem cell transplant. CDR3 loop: CASSLPGEQGYNEQFF. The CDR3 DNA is TGTGCCAGCAGCCTTCCCGGGGAACAGGGGTACAATGAGCAGTTCTTC.